This entry is about one TCR beta chain. The antigen is not known. The data stem from a study of post-analysis software for immune sequencing data. Study background: The cohort encompassed relapsing-remitting, secondary progressive and progressive-relapsing multiple sclerosis disease courses.

cDNA libraries of TCR beta carried unique molecular identifiers. Input populations of roughly 0.9 to 10 million T cells gave rise to about 480,000 cDNA molecules. TCRdb analysed the PCR reads with MiXCR anew, one entry per CDR3 protein. The sample includes 350,000 to 450,000 distinct CDR3 sequences, 39% of them seen just once. Whole-study findings and limits: With F measure, samples from one preparation batch clustered together strongly. The study found significantly lower normalized Chao1 diversity in multiple sclerosis patients than in controls.

This TCR was recovered from a girl aged 2-10 years with multiple sclerosis. Specimen: blood.

CDR3 in amino acids: CASSAVKLAGGQAKNIQYF. The CDR3 DNA reads TGTGCCAGCAGCGCCGTTAAGTTAGCGGGAGGGCAAGCCAAAAACATTCAGTACTTC. The chain has TRBV7-2 and TRBJ2-4; 11 bases agree with TRBD2. Trimming removed 5 bases from V and 0 bases from J; junction bases left unmatched: 12. The germline gives CDR1 SGHTA, CDR2 FQGNSA. This CDR3 has 19 amino acids.